Described below is a single TCR beta chain sequence and its context. The antigen remains undetermined. This entry comes from a study of response to subunit inactivated influenza vaccine. Points from the study as a whole: A suggestion made by the authors is that each seasonal influenza vaccination recruits few new T cells.

This CDR3 spans 15 amino acids. V trimming: 3 bases; J trimming: 2 bases; junction bases outside the gene matches: 3. TCRdb reanalysed the RT-PCR reads using MiXCR and keeps one entry per CDR3 protein. Altogether 590,000 or so distinct CDR3 sequences are present, 13% to 15% being singletons, with the ten largest covering 6.5% to 8%. The source is a man aged 50 to 59 who received an inactivated influenza vaccine. The chain has TRBV12-3 or TRBV12-4 and TRBJ2-3; 9 bases map to TRBD1. The material sequenced was PBMCs from blood, taken about 14 days before vaccination. The CDR3: CASSFGDRVTDTQYF. The CDR3 bases are TGTGCCAGCAGTTTCGGGGACAGGGTCACAGATACGCAGTATTTT.